Listed below are T cell receptor beta chains from one sample, sequenced in a study of T cell repertoires in aging, cancer and after chemotherapy. TCRdb analysed the multiplex PCR reads with MiXCR anew, one entry per CDR3 protein. The table lists approximately 18,000 distinct CDR3 sequences, 50% of them singletons, with more than 9% in the top ten. Sequencing was done on a sample of blood. The receptors stem from a human donor in good health. The conserved cysteine and the conserved F or W are not part of the CDR3 here. A D gene is named only where the DNA matches it firmly.

TRBJ2-7 | TRBV18 | TRBD2 | ASSPLAGGPAYEQY
TRBJ2-7 | TRBV6-5 | NA | ASTSGTSTYEQY
TRBJ2-7 | TRBV19 | TRBD1 | ASSDRGRTTSYEQY
TRBJ1-5 | TRBV6-5 | TRBD1 | ASSYSGGGNQPQH
TRBJ2-5 | TRBV10-3 | NA | AISDLRSERETQY
TRBJ2-1 | TRBV29-1 | TRBD2 | SVRTSGSNEQF
TRBJ2-1 | TRBV7-2 | NA | ASSSQFNNEQF
TRBJ2-1 | TRBV15 | NA | ATSRTYGRSYNEQF
TRBJ2-5 | TRBV19 | NA | ASSMWGAGETQY
TRBJ1-5 | TRBV6-1 | NA | ASSVGWDNQPQH
TRBJ1-4 | TRBV6-2/TRBV6-3 | NA | ASSYERFFNEKLF
TRBJ2-7 | TRBV18 | TRBD1 | ASSPGRGLYEQY
TRBJ2-7 | TRBV29-1 | TRBD1 | SVEGGQVGEQY
TRBJ2-3 | TRBV6-5 | NA | ASSYESPGTDTQY
TRBJ1-5 | TRBV6-5 | TRBD1 | ASSPRSTQGGQPQH
TRBJ2-5 | TRBV29-1 | NA | SVAGGQETQY
TRBJ2-7 | TRBV27 | NA | ASTTMRQRTYEQY